The 32 T cell receptor beta chains below were found in one sample sequenced in a study of CD8 T cells in Susac syndrome. Random hexamers were used to reverse transcribe 0.5 to 1 ug of RNA. TCRdb re-called the immunoSEQ multiplex PCR reads through MiXCR, storing one row per CDR3 protein. The sample shows about 76,000 distinct CDR3 sequences, roughly nine tenths of them seen only once. The sample comprised CD8+ T cells from PBMCs. These receptors were collected from a human donor with multiple sclerosis.

The chain employs TRBV7-3 and TRBJ2-6; tentatively, D is TRBD1 (6 bases). This CDR3 is 18 amino acids long. Germline CDR1 reads SGHTA; CDR2 reads FQGTGA. Trimming took 3 bases from V and 0 from J, leaving 15 bases between them. The CDR3 bases are TGTGCCAGCAGCTTGAGGGGGAGCCCAAGCTCTGGGGCCAACGTCCTGACTTTC. Its protein is CASSLRGSPSSGANVLTF.

The chain has TRBV11-2 and TRBJ2-1, with TRBD2 matching over 7 bases. Germline CDR1 is SGHAT and CDR2 is FQNNGV. This CDR3 comprises 17 residues. V was pared by 5 bases and J by 7 bases, with 17 bases of the junction left unmatched. The CDR3, as DNA: TGTGCCAGCAGCCTCGGCGGGGACTACCTACCCAAGAATGAGCAGTTCTTC. It is translated as CASSLGGDYLPKNEQFF.

This rearrangement joins TRBV20-1 to TRBJ2-3; 8 positions match TRBD1. Germline V gene sequence: CDR1 DFQATT, CDR2 SNEGSKA (reference sequence). The CDR3 extends over 16 amino acids. The V segment lost 0 bases and the J segment 6 bases; nucleotides outside the gene matches: 11. The CDR3 DNA follows: TGCAGTGCTAGAGATCTCAGGGGGCGCCGTGTCGATACGCAGTATTTT. This codes for CSARDLRGRRVDTQYF.

The V and J genes are TRBV19 and TRBJ1-5, with D hard to call. CDR1 and CDR2 (germline): LNHDA, SQIVND (reference sequence). V lost 4 bases to trimming and J lost 7 bases, with 11 bases between them. The CDR3 runs 13 residues. The CDR3: CASSTSDGQPQHF. CDR3 DNA: TGTGCCAGTAGTACCTCCGATGGGCAGCCCCAGCATTTT.

CDR3 residues: CASSQDSGRLNEQFF. The DNA for the CDR3 is TGCGCCAGCAGCCAAGATAGCGGGAGACTAAATGAGCAGTTCTTC. The V gene is TRBV4-3, the J gene TRBJ2-1, with 9 bases that match TRBD2. This CDR3 has 15 residues. Per germline, CDR1 LGHNA and CDR2 YSLEER. The trim removed 0 bases at V and 7 bases at J, leaving 4 bases unmatched.

This clonotype occurred once. The chain joins TRBV6-2 or TRBV6-3 to TRBJ2-7; tentative D call: TRBD1 (5 bases). The CDR3 sequence is 15 residues long. The V gene lost 2 bases and the J gene lost 3 bases, with 14 bases spanning the gap. Germline-derived CDR1 and CDR2 are MNHEY and SVGEGT. In DNA, the CDR3 is TGTGCCAGCAGTTACGGGGCAGCCGTGGACTACGAGCAGTACTTC. Residues: CASSYGAAVDYEQYF.

The rearrangement joins TRBV5-1 to TRBJ1-2; 10 positions agree with TRBD1. The V gene's germline CDR1 is SGHRS and CDR2 YFSETQ. The CDR3 is made up of 13 amino acids. V shed 5 bases, J shed 8 bases, and the junction held 6 bases outside the gene matches. The CDR3 nucleotides read TGCGCCAGCAGGCTCGGGACAGGGGACGGCTACACCTTC. Its protein is CASRLGTGDGYTF.

This chain links TRBV5-1 with TRBJ2-7, with 9 bases matching TRBD1. Germline V CDR1 and CDR2: SGHRS, YFSETQ. The CDR3 sequence is 15 residues long. J gave up 7 bases and V 0 bases, and 8 bases lay outside the gene matches. The CDR3 region is CASSLEGTGNREQYF. The CDR3 DNA reads as TGCGCCAGCAGCTTGGAGGGGACAGGGAATAGGGAGCAGTACTTC.

This chain connects TRBV30 to TRBJ2-3; possible D gene TRBD2, 5 bases. Looked up from germline, CDR1 is GTSNPN and CDR2 is SVGIG (reference sequence). CDR3 length equals 16 residues. The germline V and J ends were trimmed by 3 bases and 4 bases, with 20 bases remaining between them. CDR3 protein: CAWSPPRTRASDTQYF. The CDR3 region has the DNA TGTGCCTGGAGCCCCCCTAGGACGCGGGCATCAGATACGCAGTATTTT.

The chain has TRBV4-1 and TRBJ1-5; D call uncertain. The CDR3 runs 14 residues. The V gene lost 0 bases and the J gene lost 3 bases, with 6 bases spanning the gap. The germline gives CDR1 MGHRA, CDR2 YSYEKL. The CDR3 DNA sequence: TGCGCCAGCAGCCAAGAAGCCATCAATCAGCCCCAGCATTTT. Encoded protein: CASSQEAINQPQHF.

CDR3: CASSLSEYNEQFF. CDR3 bases: TGTGCCAGCAGTTTATCGGAATACAATGAGCAGTTCTTC. The J gene is TRBJ2-1, the V gene TRBV27; D not certain. CDR3 length: 13 residues. Trimming removed 0 bases at V and 4 bases at J, with 4 bases between. Germline-derived CDR1 and CDR2 are MNHEY and SMNVEV (reference sequence).

V is TRBV5-1 and J is TRBJ2-3, with TRBD2 matching 11 bases. The CDR3 loop spans 22 amino acids. From germline, CDR1 is SGHRS and CDR2 YFSETQ. V trimming: 4 bases; J trimming: 4 bases; junction bases outside the gene matches: 26. DNA for the CDR3: TGCGCCAGCAGCCCCGTTGTGGGGGCTACTAGCGGGGGACCGGGGTTGGCAGATACGCAGTATTTT. It is translated as CASSPVVGATSGGPGLADTQYF.

V gene TRBV9 combines with J gene TRBJ2-2, with 10 bases that match TRBD1. This CDR3 has 16 amino acids. Germline V gene data show CDR1 as SGDLS and CDR2 as YYNGEE. The ends lost 3 bases at V and 7 bases at J; junction bases unmatched: 9. The CDR3 region is CASSGTGTGAGGELFF. CDR3 nucleotide sequence: TGTGCCAGCAGCGGAACCGGGACAGGGGCAGGCGGGGAGCTGTTTTTT.

This chain links TRBV29-1 with TRBJ1-4, with 9 bases that match TRBD1. The CDR3 length is 14 residues. The germline gives CDR1 SQVTM, CDR2 ANQGSEA. V was clipped by 4 bases and J by 8 bases; unmatched bases: 8. The CDR3: CSVGGGQGSEKLFF. Written as DNA, the CDR3 is TGCAGCGTTGGGGGGGGACAGGGAAGCGAAAAACTGTTTTTT.

The chain joins TRBV4-1 to TRBJ2-1; no clear D. Germline-derived CDR1 and CDR2 are MGHRA and YSYEKL. The CDR3 loop spans 16 amino acids. Trimming took off 1 base at V and 0 bases at J, with 10 bases between the two ends. CDR3 residues: CASSQGLDFSYNEQFF. CDR3 bases: TGCGCCAGCAGCCAAGGACTCGATTTCTCCTACAATGAGCAGTTCTTC.

By share, this clonotype counts as medium-sized. The chain links TRBV7-9 to TRBJ1-2, with D hard to call. CDR1 SEHNR and CDR2 FQNEAQ come from the germline V gene (reference sequence). Trimming took 1 base from V and 5 from J, leaving 8 bases between them. The CDR3 loop spans 13 amino acids. The CDR3 reads CASSLGEVYGYTF. As DNA, the CDR3 is TGTGCCAGCAGCTTAGGGGAGGTGTATGGCTACACCTTC. The full variable domain, with the rest looked up from reference TRBV7-9 and TRBJ1-2, is DTGVSQNPRHKITKRGQNVTFRCDPISEHNRLYWYRQTLGQGPEFLTYFQNEAQLEKSRLLSDRFSAERPKGSFSTLEIQRTEQGDSAMYLCASSLGEVYGYTFGSGTRLTVV.

The genes are TRBV27 and TRBJ2-1; D not certain. The CDR3 sequence is 14 residues long. Trimming cost V 2 bases and J 4 bases, with 9 bases left between them. Germline values: CDR1 MNHEY, CDR2 SMNVEV (reference sequence). In DNA form, the CDR3 reads TGTGCCAGCAGTTTAGGGCCAGGATACAATGAGCAGTTCTTC. Translated, it gives CASSLGPGYNEQFF.

The chain combines TRBV7-9 with TRBJ2-7; maybe TRBD2 (5 bases). The CDR3 spans 13 residues. Trimming cost V 4 bases and J 4 bases, with 11 bases left between them. The germline V gene has CDR1 SEHNR and CDR2 FQNEAQ (reference sequence). CDR3 loop: CASSSSGEYEQYF. The CDR3 region has the DNA TGTGCCAGCAGCTCCAGCGGAGAATACGAGCAGTACTTC.

J is TRBJ2-2 and V is TRBV5-1; 7 bases are a match to TRBD1. This CDR3 region has 14 residues. CDR1 and CDR2 from the germline V gene are SGHRS and YFSETQ. V shed 3 bases, J shed 7 bases, and the junction held 6 bases outside the gene matches. CDR3 DNA: TGCGCCAGCAGCTCCCCGGGACAGTTCGGGGAGCTGTTTTTT. This encodes CASSSPGQFGELFF.

The chain carries TRBV5-5 and TRBJ1-1, with D possibly matching TRBD1 (5 bases). This CDR3 is 14 amino acids long. CDR1 is SGHKS and CDR2 is YYEKEE in the germline V gene (reference sequence). V lost 2 bases to trimming and J lost 5 bases, with 13 bases between them. CDR3 loop: CASSFGAGRTEAFF. The CDR3 DNA sequence: TGTGCCAGCAGCTTCGGGGCAGGGCGGACTGAAGCTTTCTTT.

The V and J genes are TRBV14 and TRBJ2-7; D possibly uses TRBD1 or TRBD2 (5 bases each). The CDR3 has 12 amino acids. CDR1 SGHDN and CDR2 FVKESK come from the germline V gene. V lost 3 bases to trimming and J lost 5 bases, with 8 bases between them. CDR3 loop: CASSQGTHEQYF. DNA for the CDR3: TGTGCCAGCAGCCAGGGGACCCACGAGCAGTACTTC.

CDR3 region: CATSSSEQSSREKLFF. CDR3 nucleotides: TGTGCCACCAGCAGCTCAGAACAGTCGTCTAGGGAAAAACTGTTTTTT. The chain combines TRBV15 with TRBJ1-4, with unresolved D. Germline loops: CDR1 LNHNV, CDR2 YYDKDF (reference sequence). The CDR3 extends over 16 amino acids. The V and J ends lost 3 bases and 8 bases respectively, with 19 bases between them.

The J gene is TRBJ1-5, the V gene TRBV19; D is perhaps TRBD1 (6 bases). This CDR3 region has 15 residues. Germline-derived CDR1 and CDR2 are LNHDA and SQIVND (reference sequence). Trimming took off 7 bases at V and 7 bases at J, with 20 bases between the two ends. This chain's CDR3 is CASTPWGGAGQPQHF. CDR3 coding DNA: TGTGCCAGTACCCCGTGGGGGGGCGCGGGCCAGCCCCAGCATTTT.

V is TRBV20-1 and J is TRBJ2-5; D may match TRBD1 or TRBD2 (6 bases each). The V end lost 0 bases, the J end lost 5 bases, and 16 bases lay between the germline ends. Germline V gene data show CDR1 as DFQATT and CDR2 as SNEGSKA (reference sequence). This CDR3 has 15 amino acids. The DNA for the CDR3 is TGCAGTGCTAGAGACGCGTGGGGGGCCGCGGAGACCCAGTACTTC. Amino acids: CSARDAWGAAETQYF.

In this sample, this clonotype turned up once. The V gene is TRBV20-1, the J gene TRBJ2-1; TRBD2 agrees at 8 bases. This CDR3 has 15 residues. J was trimmed by 8 bases and V by 0 bases; bases with no gene match: 9. Germline assignment: CDR1 DFQATT and CDR2 SNEGSKA (reference sequence). CDR3 region: CSARDSWLAGHEQFF. DNA of the CDR3: TGCAGTGCTAGAGATAGTTGGTTAGCGGGGCATGAGCAGTTCTTC.

The J gene is TRBJ2-7, the V gene TRBV10-2; the D call may be TRBD1 or TRBD2 (5 bases each). Germline V gives CDR1 WSHSY, CDR2 SAAADI. This CDR3 is built from 14 residues. V dropped 6 bases and J dropped 0 bases, with 12 bases sitting between them. CDR3 DNA sequence: TGCGCCAGCAGCTTCACCGGGACCTCCTACGAGCAGTACTTC. This translates into CASSFTGTSYEQYF.

This clonotype showed up just once. The chain has TRBV14 and TRBJ2-5; 9 bases fit TRBD2. The CDR3 is made up of 16 amino acids. The germline CDR1 and CDR2 sequences are SGHDN and FVKESK. Trimming removed 1 base from V and 4 bases from J; junction bases left unmatched: 7. This CDR3 reads CASSQGILAGLETQYF. As DNA, the CDR3 is TGTGCCAGCAGCCAAGGAATCCTAGCGGGACTAGAGACCCAGTACTTC.

The sample holds one count of this clonotype. The chain links TRBV11-2 to TRBJ2-1; a possible D gene is TRBD2 (6 bases). This CDR3 has 15 residues. In germline, CDR1 is SGHAT, CDR2 FQNNGV. Deletions cut 7 bases from V and 3 bases from J, with 16 bases between. The CDR3 loop reads CASIIGGSGYNEQFF. CDR3 nucleotide sequence: TGTGCCAGCATCATCGGGGGTAGCGGCTACAATGAGCAGTTCTTC.

This clonotype was seen only once. The gene calls are TRBV27 and TRBJ1-6; D not certain. CDR3 length equals 15 residues. In germline, CDR1 is MNHEY, CDR2 SMNVEV (reference sequence). The ends were cut back, 3 bases at V and 8 bases at J, with 14 bases in the middle. CDR3 bases: TGTGCCAGCAGTTTCACGAACGATCGGTATTCACCCCTCCACTTT. Protein product: CASSFTNDRYSPLHF.

This CDR3 reads CSARDFRAGGPDEQFF. Here the CDR3 DNA reads TGCAGTGCTAGAGATTTCAGGGCGGGAGGGCCTGATGAGCAGTTCTTC. The rearrangement links TRBV20-1 to TRBJ2-1; 9 bases map to TRBD2. Germline assignment: CDR1 DFQATT and CDR2 SNEGSKA (reference sequence). V shed 0 bases and J 8 bases; nucleotides not matched to a gene: 11. This CDR3 spans 16 amino acids.

The chain is built from TRBV11-1 and TRBJ1-6; 9 bases line up with TRBD1. After removal of 3 bases from V and 8 bases from J, the junction contained 11 bases not matched to a gene. The CDR3 is 17 amino acids. CDR1 SGHAT and CDR2 FQDESV come from the germline V gene (reference sequence). The CDR3 reads CASSLSRDRVVDSPLHF. CDR3 DNA sequence: TGTGCCAGCAGCTTGTCCCGGGACAGGGTCGTAGATTCACCCCTCCACTTT. Looking up the rest from reference TRBV11-1 and TRBJ1-6 gives the full variable domain: EAEVAQSPRYKITEKSQAVAFWCDPISGHATLYWYRQILGQGPELLVQFQDESVVDDSQLPKDRFSAERLKGVDSTLKIQPAELGDSAMYLCASSLSRDRVVDSPLHFGNGTRLTVT.

The chain links TRBV11-2 to TRBJ1-5; D gene unclear. CDR3 size: 12 residues. Germline-derived CDR1 and CDR2 are SGHAT and FQNNGV. V was trimmed by 5 bases and J by 5 bases, leaving 7 bases between them. Here the CDR3 DNA reads TGTGCCAGCAGCCGCGGCGATCAGCCCCAGCATTTT. This sequence encodes CASSRGDQPQHF.